This section outlines one T cell receptor beta chain sequence together with its context. This clone was observed a single time. Its target antigen remains unknown. Base quality data are lacking; no much larger clone is found one base away. Whole blood was collected in K2EDTA tubes by collaborating institutions according to the institutions' own protocols. Collaborator samples were shipped for TCRbeta analysis as frozen whole blood, isolated PBMCs, or DNA extracted from either sample type. The data belong to a study of blood T cell repertoires in COVID-19 (dated by TCRdb to 2020 to 2022). As for the study more broadly: Collaborator samples came from the United States, Italy and Spain and covered acute and convalescent phases of COVID-19. The dataset comprised deeply sampled blood TCRbeta repertoires from subjects exposed to, actively infected with, or recovered from COVID-19. The samples were drawn from the first 160 participants of the ongoing ImmuneRACE study and from about 1,200 subjects provided by 6 global collaborators. HLA class I and class II types, where available, came from metadata supplied by the sample provider rather than from assay-based typing. The repertoires were made available in a free public database intended to serve as a resource for research on the immune response to SARS-CoV-2. The sample metadata nearly always contained a de-identified subject ID, COVID-19 status, age in years and sex. The material from the prospective study consisted of cDNA or gDNA derived from T cells, B-cell-depleted T cells, or PBMCs. General study outcomes and caveats: The amount of clinical and demographic metadata varied by source and participant and was provided uncurated.

TCRbeta CDR3 regions were amplified from genomic DNA using the immunoSEQ Assay, a bias-controlled multiplex PCR. Regarding the original processing steps: The number of nucleated cells in each sample was estimated by amplification of reference gene primers within the assay. Sequence reads were collapsed and filtered to measure the absolute abundance of every unique TCRbeta CDR3 rearrangement. For each sample, productive Simpson clonality was calculated as the square root of Simpson's diversity index over productive rearrangements. Sourced from immuneACCESS, this table was stored by TCRdb with only in-frame sequences that have V and J called. A share of the clones is absent; for the studies checked, an unresolved V gene accounts for under half, and the remainder has no known explanation. V and J calls and clone size are as listed in that table; D and trimming were resolved from the DNA. A total of some 78,000 clones appear in this sample, around 88% of them only once. The ten biggest clones cover over 4% of the sample.

The sequence derives from a woman older than 75 with active or convalescent COVID-19. The sample comprised peripheral blood.

The nucleotide sequence is TGTGCCAGCAGCTGGGTAGGGGCTGGCACAGATACGCAGTATTTT. It translates to CASSWVGAGTDTQYF. The rearranged segments are TRBV7-9 and TRBJ2-3, and perhaps TRBD1 as D gene, on 5 matching bases. At the junction V is shortened by 4 bases and J by 1 base, with 12 bases in between. CDR1 and CDR2, looked up from the germline V gene (reference sequence), are SEHNR and FQNEAQ. Measured from the cysteine to the phenylalanine, the CDR3 is 15 residues long. Only the CDR3 region is kept as DNA, spanning 45 bases read in frame from base 1.